This record concerns one T cell receptor (beta chain) sequence. CDR3 length equals 16 residues. Germline assignment: CDR1 KGHSH and CDR2 LQKENI. V shed 4 bases, J shed 5 bases, and the junction held 7 bases outside the gene matches. Per the authors' pipeline: Reference gene primer amplification yielded estimated nucleated cell counts. Clones were sequenced by immunoSEQ multiplex PCR, and TCRdb holds only the in-frame ones, with some missing. Clonal size and the V and J genes are those of that table, whereas D and trimming came from the DNA. The sample lists around 30,000 clones, roughly 80% occurring once. The sample originates from a study of blood T cell repertoires in COVID-19. The overall study: Sites in the United States, Italy and Spain provided acute and convalescent COVID-19 samples. The cDNA or gDNA used as material had been derived from T cells, B-cell-depleted T cells, or PBMCs.

Sequencing was done on a sample of peripheral blood. The origin of this receptor is a man older than 75 with active or convalescent COVID-19. The chain recombines TRBV18 with TRBJ1-4; 10 nucleotides line up with TRBD1. The CDR3 is CASSLLPGQGNEKLFF. CDR3 DNA: TGTGCCAGCTCACTATTACCGGGACAGGGGAATGAAAAACTGTTTTTT. The full variable domain, in which reference TRBV18 and TRBJ1-4 provide the parts outside the CDR3, is NAGVMQNPRHLVRRRGQEARLRCSPMKGHSHVYWYRQLPEEGLKFMVYLQKENIIDESGMPKERFSAEFPKEGPSILRIQQVVRGDSAAYFCASSLLPGQGNEKLFFGSGTQLSVL.